The 21 T cell receptor beta chains in this list originate from one sample, sequenced in a study of graft-versus-host responses after intestinal transplantation. Their cognate antigens are unknown. Assay used: immunoSEQ multiplex PCR; TCRdb lists only in-frame clones, some missing. The sample consists of almost 85,000 clones, roughly 91% of them appearing once. Sequences were derived from unstimulated CD4+ T cells sorted from spleen or lymph node cells, sampled before intestinal transplant. The receptors were gathered from a human donor who received an intestinal transplant.

This chain links TRBV7-2 with TRBJ1-1; 7 bases are shared with TRBD1. Trimming at V came to 6 bases and at J to 0 bases, leaving 1 base not matched to a gene. CDR1 is SGHTA, CDR2 FQGNSA, per germline. CDR3 length: 13 residues. The CDR3 DNA is TGTGCCAGCAGACAGGGGTTGAACACTGAAGCTTTCTTT. This encodes CASRQGLNTEAFF.

This clone was counted once. The CDR3, as DNA: TGCAGCGTTGATAAAGGAAACACCATATATTTT. Translating it yields CSVDKGNTIYF. The gene calls are TRBV29-1 and TRBJ1-3; D remains unclear. V lost 3 bases, J lost 4 bases, and 4 bases lay in between. The CDR3 runs 11 residues. Looked up from germline, CDR1 is SQVTM and CDR2 is ANQGSEA.

This clone has more than one count but fewer than ten. The chain joins TRBV5-1 to TRBJ2-3, with 12 bases fitting TRBD1. CDR1 SGHRS and CDR2 YFSETQ come from the germline V gene. The CDR3 totals 15 residues. The ends lost 4 bases at V and 4 bases at J; junction bases unmatched: 4. The CDR3 reads CASSPGTGGPDTQYF. DNA for the CDR3: TGCGCCAGCAGCCCCGGGACAGGGGGCCCAGATACGCAGTATTTT.

This clone was seen a few times. The chain uses TRBV21-1 and TRBJ1-1; TRBD1, the table's D call, was not compared with the DNA. TRBV21-1 is a known pseudogene. The CDR3 has 15 amino acids. The CDR3 sequence is CASNSWDSENTEAFF. The DNA for the CDR3 is TGTGCCAGCAACTCGTGGGACAGTGAGAACACTGAAGCTTTCTTT.

The chain has TRBV9 and TRBJ2-7; 8 bases line up with TRBD1. Germline V gene data show CDR1 as SGDLS and CDR2 as YYNGEE. This CDR3 comprises 15 residues. V gave up 4 bases and J gave up 2 bases; unmatched junction bases: 8. CDR3 in amino acids: CASSPRTGPPYEQYF. CDR3 in DNA: TGTGCCAGCAGCCCCCGGACAGGGCCCCCCTACGAGCAGTACTTC.

The rearrangement links TRBV9 to TRBJ1-2; 7 bases are a match to TRBD1. The CDR3 is made up of 13 amino acids. Germline V gives CDR1 SGDLS, CDR2 YYNGEE. J gave up 8 bases and V 3 bases, and 7 bases lay outside the gene matches. The CDR3 DNA sequence: TGTGCCAGCAGCGAGGGGACAGAGAGGGGCTACACCTTC. Translated, it gives CASSEGTERGYTF.

This clone was found once. V and J are TRBV2 and TRBJ2-3, with D perhaps matching TRBD1 (6 bases). The CDR3 length is 15 residues. Between the trimmed V and J ends, which lost 3 bases and 4 bases, there was a span of 14 bases. CDR1 is SNHLY and CDR2 is FYNNEI in the germline V gene. The CDR3 is CASSERQGTADTQYF. CDR3 nucleotides: TGTGCCAGCAGTGAGCGGCAGGGGACCGCAGATACGCAGTATTTT.

This chain links TRBV29-1 with TRBJ2-5; the match to TRBD1 covers 7 bases. V was clipped by 4 bases and J by 5 bases; unmatched bases: 13. Looked up from germline, CDR1 is SQVTM and CDR2 is ANQGSEA. The CDR3 loop spans 15 amino acids. CDR3 DNA sequence: TGCAGCGTTGCCCCCGGGACAGCCGGTCGGGAGACCCAGTACTTC. It codes for CSVAPGTAGRETQYF.

The chain combines TRBV5-1 with TRBJ1-1; no clear D. The CDR3 has 12 amino acids. V gave up 4 bases and J gave up 6 bases, with 10 bases separating them. Germline V lookup: CDR1 SGHRS, CDR2 YFSETQ. The CDR3, as DNA: TGCGCCAGCAGCCTGAACGGAGCTGAAGCTTTCTTT. Protein: CASSLNGAEAFF.

This clone was detected only once. J is TRBJ2-3 and V is TRBV7-6; TRBD2 aligns across 7 bases. V trimming: 4 bases; J trimming: 2 bases; junction bases outside the gene matches: 9. The CDR3 totals 16 residues. In germline, CDR1 is SGHVS, CDR2 FNYEAQ. Here the CDR3 reads CASSSRNLAATDTQYF. The CDR3 DNA reads as TGTGCCAGCAGCTCGCGGAACCTAGCGGCCACAGATACGCAGTATTTT.

The chain's CDR3 is CASSRGAGNTIYF. CDR3 DNA sequence: TGTGCCAGCAGTCGGGGGGCTGGAAACACCATATATTTT. This chain joins TRBV25-1 and TRBJ1-3; weak D call: TRBD1 (5 bases). The CDR3 runs 13 residues. CDR1 MGHDK and CDR2 SYGVNS come from the germline V gene. The V and J ends lost 5 bases and 2 bases respectively, with 7 bases between them.

The genes are TRBV5-1 and TRBJ1-1, with D perhaps TRBD1 (5 bases). CDR1 and CDR2 from the germline V gene are SGHRS and YFSETQ. V shed 10 bases and J shed 4 bases, with 17 bases lying between them. The CDR3 spans 13 residues. CDR3 bases: TGCGCCGGCTACAGGCCTCTCAGCACTGAAGCTTTCTTT. Protein: CAGYRPLSTEAFF.

The chain employs TRBV5-1 and TRBJ2-5; D perhaps matches TRBD2 (5 bases). Germline loops: CDR1 SGHRS, CDR2 YFSETQ. Deletions cut 0 bases from V and 5 bases from J, with 11 bases between. The CDR3 is 14 residues long. The CDR3 reads CASSLAGVEETQYF. CDR3 nucleotides: TGCGCCAGCAGCTTGGCCGGGGTTGAGGAGACCCAGTACTTC.

The count of this clone is one. The chain employs TRBV4-3 and TRBJ2-7; possible D gene TRBD1, 5 bases. The CDR3 covers 13 residues. Trimming took 0 bases from V and 7 from J, leaving 10 bases between them. From germline, CDR1 is LGHNA and CDR2 YSLEER. This CDR3 is CASSQDGAGEQYF. CDR3 in DNA: TGCGCCAGCAGCCAAGATGGGGCCGGGGAGCAGTACTTC.

The chain couples TRBV6-5 to TRBJ1-1; D might be TRBD1 (5 bases). The CDR3 sequence is 13 residues long. Germline V gives CDR1 MNHEY, CDR2 SVGAGI. The DNA for the CDR3 is TGTGTTCATCGGCGGACATATAACACTGAAGCTTTCTTT. It is translated as CVHRRTYNTEAFF.

The gene calls are TRBV19 and TRBJ1-2; no clear D. Germline CDR1 is LNHDA and CDR2 is SQIVND (reference sequence). V lost 6 bases to trimming and J lost 7 bases, with 12 bases between them. This CDR3 region has 12 residues. The CDR3 is CASSTAMGGYTF. Here the CDR3 DNA reads TGTGCCAGTAGCACAGCTATGGGTGGCTACACCTTC.

The chain recombines TRBV6-1 with TRBJ2-3, with 7 bases fitting TRBD2. Germline values: CDR1 MNHNS, CDR2 SASEGT. This CDR3 is built from 14 residues. The V segment lost 7 bases and the J segment 0 bases; nucleotides outside the gene matches: 4. The CDR3, as DNA: TGTGCCAGCAAACGCGGGGGAAGCACAGATACGCAGTATTTT. Protein: CASKRGGSTDTQYF.

The V gene is TRBV30, the J gene TRBJ1-1; weak D call: TRBD1 (5 bases). CDR1 and CDR2 (germline): GTSNPN, SVGIG (reference sequence). V lost 5 bases, J lost 1 base, and 11 bases lay in between. This CDR3 contains 13 residues. The DNA of the CDR3 is TGTGCCTGGCAACAGGTCCAGAACACTGAAGCTTTCTTT. As protein: CAWQQVQNTEAFF.

The chain is built from TRBV15 and TRBJ2-7; no clear D. CDR1 is LNHNV, CDR2 YYDKDF, per germline (reference sequence). This CDR3 is built from 13 residues. Trimming shortened V by 1 base and J by 3 bases, and 7 bases separated the two germline ends. Here the CDR3 reads CATSRAGYYEQYF. The CDR3 nucleotides read TGTGCCACCAGCAGAGCAGGATACTACGAGCAGTACTTC.

J is TRBJ1-4 and V is TRBV11-2; perhaps TRBD1 as D (5 bases). The CDR3 loop spans 15 amino acids. Germline V gene lookup returns CDR1 SGHAT and CDR2 FQNNGV. V lost 5 bases, J lost 4 bases, and 14 bases lay in between. The CDR3 is CASSPRTGGNEKLFF. The CDR3 DNA reads TGTGCCAGCAGCCCAAGAACCGGGGGTAATGAAAAACTGTTTTTT. The entire variable domain, with the rest obtained from reference TRBV11-2 and TRBJ1-4, is as follows: EAGVAQSPRYKIIEKRQSVAFWCNPISGHATLYWYQQILGQGPKLLIQFQNNGVVDDSQLPKDRFSAERLKGVDSTLKIQPAKLEDSAVYLCASSPRTGGNEKLFFGSGTQLSVL.

This chain links TRBV11-2 with TRBJ2-3; no definite D call. CDR3 length: 14 amino acids. Germline V gives CDR1 SGHAT, CDR2 FQNNGV. The germline V and J ends were trimmed by 0 bases and 2 bases, with 6 bases remaining between them. CDR3 sequence (DNA): TGTGCCAGCAGCTTAGAACTACCCACAGATACGCAGTATTTT. Protein: CASSLELPTDTQYF.